What follows are 17 T cell receptor beta chains derived from one specimen sequenced in a study of PD-1 blockade in mismatch repair-deficient tumors. Profiling relied on immunoSEQ multiplex PCR, and the TCRdb table lists in-frame clones only, not all of them. The sample lists roughly 79,000 clones, about 82% occurring once. Material: peripheral blood, obtained 44 weeks after starting pembrolizumab. These receptors were taken from an adult with mismatch repair-deficient cancer.

This chain uses TRBV18 with TRBJ2-5, with D unresolved. V shed 2 bases and J shed 5 bases, with 3 bases lying between them. CDR1 is KGHSH, CDR2 LQKENI, per germline. This CDR3 spans 11 amino acids. CDR3 region: CASSPSETQYF. In DNA, the CDR3 is TGTGCCAGCTCACCAAGTGAGACCCAGTACTTC. The whole variable domain, filled in from reference TRBV18 and TRBJ2-5, reads NAGVMQNPRHLVRRRGQEARLRCSPMKGHSHVYWYRQLPEEGLKFMVYLQKENIIDESGMPKERFSAEFPKEGPSILRIQQVVRGDSAAYFCASSPSETQYFGPGTRLLVL.

This clone was detected only once. The V gene is TRBV19, the J gene TRBJ2-3; D not certain. The germline V gene encodes CDR1 LNHDA and CDR2 SQIVND (reference sequence). Trimming removed 2 bases from V and 3 bases from J, with 0 bases in between. The CDR3 length is 11 residues. CDR3 nucleotide sequence: TGTGCCAGTAGTATAACAGATACGCAGTATTTT. Residues: CASSITDTQYF.

This CDR3 is CASSLEGDTRLGVSYEQYF. CDR3 bases: TGTGCCAGCAGCTTAGAAGGGGACACAAGGCTGGGGGTTAGCTACGAGCAGTACTTC. The chain uses TRBV11-2 and TRBJ2-7; D possibly corresponds to TRBD1 (6 bases). The CDR3 has 19 residues. Deletions cut 0 bases from V and 3 bases from J, with 24 bases between. The V gene's germline CDR1 is SGHAT and CDR2 FQNNGV.

The rearrangement uses TRBV27 and TRBJ2-2; D is possibly TRBD2 (5 bases). This CDR3 contains 15 residues. The V gene's germline CDR1 is MNHEY and CDR2 SMNVEV (reference sequence). Trimming took 2 bases from V and 1 from J, leaving 8 bases between them. CDR3 residues: CASSLTGLNTGELFF. CDR3 coding DNA: TGTGCCAGCAGTTTAACGGGGTTGAACACCGGGGAGCTGTTTTTT.

The chain employs TRBV5-1 and TRBJ2-1, with D uncertain. The CDR3 spans 14 residues. Germline V gene data show CDR1 as SGHRS and CDR2 as YFSETQ. The V end lost 4 bases, the J end lost 8 bases, and 16 bases lay between the germline ends. The CDR3 loop is CASSPPRSTDEQFF. The CDR3, as DNA: TGCGCCAGCAGCCCCCCCCGCAGCACCGATGAGCAGTTCTTC.

This chain uses TRBV9 with TRBJ2-3, with D unclear. The ends were cut back, 3 bases at V and 2 bases at J, with 4 bases in the middle. This CDR3 comprises 12 residues. The V gene's germline CDR1 is SGDLS and CDR2 YYNGEE. DNA of the CDR3: TGTGCCAGCAGCGGAACCACAGATACGCAGTATTTT. This encodes CASSGTTDTQYF.

The rearrangement uses TRBV7-9 and TRBJ2-1; the D gene is possibly TRBD1 (5 bases). V lost 5 bases to trimming and J lost 2 bases, with 16 bases between them. Germline V gene sequence: CDR1 SEHNR, CDR2 FQNEAQ (reference sequence). This CDR3 has 16 residues. The CDR3 region has the DNA TGTGCCAGCAGCCCTTCCATGGGGCTAGCCTACAATGAGCAGTTCTTC. Protein product: CASSPSMGLAYNEQFF.

V and J are TRBV4-3 and TRBJ1-1; perhaps TRBD1 as D (5 bases). Trimming took off 0 bases at V and 5 bases at J, with 19 bases between the two ends. The germline CDR1 and CDR2 sequences are LGHNA and YSLEER. CDR3 size: 17 residues. In DNA, the CDR3 is TGCGCCAGCAGCCAAGATAGGCCTACCGGGGGGGAGACTGAAGCTTTCTTT. It encodes CASSQDRPTGGETEAFF.

The chain employs TRBV6-1 and TRBJ1-2; the D gene is possibly TRBD1 (5 bases). Germline V gene data show CDR1 as MNHNS and CDR2 as SASEGT. The CDR3 runs 14 residues. Trimming shortened V by 7 bases and J by 0 bases, and 12 bases separated the two germline ends. The CDR3 loop reads CASKLTEANYGYTF. In DNA, the CDR3 is TGTGCCAGCAAATTGACAGAAGCTAACTATGGCTACACCTTC.

This clone was detected only once. The CDR3 protein is CASSYRLAETSEQYF. DNA for the CDR3: TGTGCCAGCAGTTACCGGCTAGCGGAAACCTCCGAGCAGTACTTC. The V gene is TRBV6-6, the J gene TRBJ2-7; 7 positions match TRBD2. Trimming removed 2 bases from V and 6 bases from J; junction bases left unmatched: 10. This CDR3 region has 15 residues. Germline V gene data show CDR1 as MNHNY and CDR2 as SVGAGI (reference sequence).

The gene calls are TRBV27 and TRBJ1-5, with 7 nucleotides matching TRBD1. Germline-derived CDR1 and CDR2 are MNHEY and SMNVEV (reference sequence). The CDR3 runs to 14 residues. Trimming removed 5 bases from V and 6 bases from J; junction bases left unmatched: 7. The CDR3 spells CASSPPGQFQPQHF. In DNA, the CDR3 is TGTGCCAGCAGTCCTCCGGGACAGTTTCAGCCCCAGCATTTT.

The rearrangement links TRBV15 to TRBJ2-1, with 10 bases matching TRBD2. J gave up 7 bases and V 5 bases, and 14 bases lay outside the gene matches. Germline CDR1 LNHNV, CDR2 YYDKDF (reference sequence). The CDR3 loop spans 17 amino acids. The CDR3 region has the DNA TGTGCCACCAGCTTCTACGGGGGAGCGGGAGGGACAAATGAGCAGTTCTTC. Translated, it gives CATSFYGGAGGTNEQFF. Filled out from reference TRBV15 and TRBJ2-1, the complete variable domain reads DAMVIQNPRYQVTQFGKPVTLSCSQTLNHNVMYWYQQKSSQAPKLLFHYYDKDFNNEADTPDNFQSRRPNTSFCFLDIRSPGLGDTAMYLCATSFYGGAGGTNEQFFGPGTRLTVL.

This clone appeared once. The chain carries TRBV5-1 and TRBJ1-1; 9 nucleotides match TRBD1. V was pared by 3 bases and J by 0 bases, with 0 bases of the junction left unmatched. The CDR3 is 14 amino acids. The germline CDR1 and CDR2 sequences are SGHRS and YFSETQ. The CDR3 reads CASSWDRVNTEAFF. The CDR3 DNA reads as TGCGCCAGCAGCTGGGACAGGGTGAACACTGAAGCTTTCTTT.

The V and J genes are TRBV27 and TRBJ1-2; TRBD1 matches 8 bases. CDR1 and CDR2 from the germline V gene are MNHEY and SMNVEV (reference sequence). The CDR3 is made up of 15 amino acids. V was clipped by 0 bases and J by 7 bases; unmatched bases: 7. CDR3 sequence: CASSLSQGVVGGYTF. The CDR3 nucleotides are TGTGCCAGCAGTTTATCACAGGGGGTAGTCGGTGGCTACACCTTC.

This clone was seen just once. The CDR3 spells CASSTYRDPSSYEQYF. In DNA, the CDR3 is TGTGCCAGCAGCACCTACCGGGACCCGAGCTCCTACGAGCAGTACTTC. The chain employs TRBV11-2 and TRBJ2-7, with D perhaps assigned TRBD1 or TRBD2 (5 bases each). Trimming took off 5 bases at V and 0 bases at J, with 17 bases between the two ends. There are 16 residues in the CDR3. Per germline, CDR1 SGHAT and CDR2 FQNNGV.

The chain carries TRBV2 and TRBJ1-1; 7 nucleotides match TRBD1. CDR3 length: 14 amino acids. Germline CDR1 reads SNHLY; CDR2 reads FYNNEI. The J segment lost 1 base and the V segment lost 6 bases, leaving 5 bases of the junction unmatched. The chain's CDR3 is CASSAGQTNTEAFF. As DNA, the CDR3 is TGTGCCAGCAGCGCGGGACAGACGAACACTGAAGCTTTCTTT.

The chain uses TRBV7-9 and TRBJ2-1; 14 bases are shared with TRBD2. The CDR3 loop spans 17 amino acids. After removal of 7 bases from V and 4 bases from J, the junction contained 9 bases not matched to a gene. Germline V gives CDR1 SEHNR, CDR2 FQNEAQ (reference sequence). The CDR3 spells CASTGTSGRWGYNEQFF. The CDR3 nucleotides are TGTGCCAGCACCGGGACTAGCGGGAGATGGGGTTACAATGAGCAGTTCTTC.